The present entry profiles one TCR beta chain with its context. The target antigen is unknown. This sample was included in a study of T cell repertoires in cytomegalovirus infection. CDR3 length equals 17 residues. The V gene end was trimmed by 6 bases and the J gene end by 2 bases; junction bases not matched to a gene: 9. TCRdb recomputed calls from the reads with MiXCR, one row per CDR3 protein. This table holds some 320,000 distinct CDR3 sequences, just under 30% found once. The receptor's source is a human donor in good health (CMV status not recorded). Some clones in this sample may be carry-over from other donors' samples. The J gene is TRBJ1-5, the V gene TRBV12-3 or TRBV12-4; 11 bases are a match to TRBD1. The material was cultured PBMCs, obtained from culture after CMV antigen stimulation. The CDR3 is CASSRGQGARGNQPQHF. DNA for the CDR3: TGTGCCAGCAGCCGCGGACAGGGGGCGAGGGGCAATCAGCCCCAGCATTTT.